The subject of this entry is one T cell receptor beta chain. CDR1 is SNHLY and CDR2 is FYNNEI in the germline V gene. With 1 base removed from V and 5 bases from J, the gap between germline ends came to 8 bases. The CDR3 loop spans 13 amino acids. As originally analysed: Amplification of reference gene primers was used by the study to estimate nucleated cell counts. The protocol was immunoSEQ multiplex PCR, while the TCRdb copy is restricted to in-frame clones and leaves out a portion. That table furnishes V, J and clone size, whereas the DNA furnished D and trimming. The sample comprises a few hundred thousand clones, roughly nine tenths of which are singletons, and 2% to 2.5% rests with the top ten. This entry is derived from a study of blood T cell repertoires in COVID-19. Study information: COVID-19 samples from acute and convalescent phases originated in the United States, Italy and Spain. PBMCs, B-cell-depleted T cells, or T cells were the source of the cDNA or gDNA that made up the material.

Specimen: peripheral blood. The sequence was obtained from a woman in her forties or fifties with acute or convalescent COVID-19. This rearrangement joins TRBV2 to TRBJ2-5; tentative D call: TRBD2 (5 bases). CDR3 in DNA: TGTGCCAGCAGTGAAGGGGGAGTGGAGACCCAGTACTTC. It is translated as CASSEGGVETQYF.